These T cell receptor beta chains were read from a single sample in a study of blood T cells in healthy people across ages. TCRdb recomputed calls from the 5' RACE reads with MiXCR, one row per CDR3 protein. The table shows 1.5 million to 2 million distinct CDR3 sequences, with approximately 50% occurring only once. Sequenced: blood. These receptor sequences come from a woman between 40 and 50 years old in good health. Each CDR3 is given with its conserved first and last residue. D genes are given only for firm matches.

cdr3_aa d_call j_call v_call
CASSPPASFYEQYF NA TRBJ2-7 TRBV12-3/TRBV12-4
CASSLPGSHNEQFF NA TRBJ2-1 TRBV3-1
CASSLALVAGGPGGELFF TRBD2 TRBJ2-2 TRBV11-2
CASSLGTSGFADTQYF TRBD2 TRBJ2-3 TRBV4-3
CSAVGQGGGYTF TRBD1 TRBJ1-2 TRBV20-1
CASRGWGDLNTEAFF NA TRBJ1-1 TRBV12-3/TRBV12-4
CSAPIRPLSTDTQYF NA TRBJ2-3 TRBV20-1
CASSVSTSYEQYF NA NA TRBV27
CASSSTLTGNTEAFF NA TRBJ1-1 TRBV6-2/TRBV6-3
CSAFSGGNIQYF TRBD2 TRBJ2-4 TRBV20-1
CASSTGLAIETQYF TRBD2 TRBJ2-5 TRBV7-2
CASSQEIRHEQYF NA NA TRBV4-3
CASSVLRAGVYQETQYF NA TRBJ2-5 TRBV7-9
CASSTPGPIYGYTF NA TRBJ1-2 TRBV6-6
CASSKTQGSYEQYF NA TRBJ2-7 TRBV5-6
CASSLPVAVSPLHF NA TRBJ1-6 TRBV6-1
CASSLDLGPYEQYF NA NA TRBV7-2
CSASGLAGGGDTQYF TRBD2 TRBJ2-3 TRBV20-1
CASSSAMQYF NA TRBJ2-4 TRBV28
CATSDSDSGANVLTF NA TRBJ2-6 TRBV24-1
CASRSGTRGNEQFF TRBD2 TRBJ2-1 TRBV12-3/TRBV12-4
CASSLIGGSGDSPLHF NA TRBJ1-6 TRBV7-9
CASSQAYFSAVEQFF NA TRBJ2-1 TRBV4-3
CASSARAQGANVLTF NA TRBJ2-6 TRBV21-1
CASSDGGPSDTQYF NA TRBJ2-3 TRBV2
CASNPRTGVLETQYF TRBD1 TRBJ2-5 TRBV5-5
CSARAGSHGYTF NA TRBJ1-2 TRBV20-1
CASSKQSTVYNSPLHF NA TRBJ1-6 TRBV5-5
CASSDRGSGYTF NA TRBJ1-2 TRBV27
CASSRDRSGEQFF NA TRBJ2-1 TRBV12-3/TRBV12-4
CASSQTGQGLAKNIQYF TRBD1 TRBJ2-4 TRBV3-1
CASTARVDSPLHF NA TRBJ1-6 TRBV27
CAISESSWGLNEQYF NA NA TRBV10-3
CASSRTGRGTQYF NA TRBJ2-5 TRBV3-1
CASSLARQIYNEQFF NA TRBJ2-1 TRBV5-1
CASSSQGWSNQPQHF TRBD1 TRBJ1-5 TRBV7-2
CASSFVGVAGLRANTEAFF NA TRBJ1-1 TRBV7-9
CASSRRAGREETQYF TRBD2 TRBJ2-5 TRBV27
CASSPPHGTQVRGYTF NA TRBJ1-2 TRBV7-9
CASSQEGPVSTDTQYF NA TRBJ2-3 TRBV4-2
CASSYGLSGSSYNSPLHF NA TRBJ1-6 TRBV6-5
CASSYLTPEAFF NA TRBJ1-1 TRBV6-6
CAISELGGNSPLHF NA TRBJ1-6 TRBV10-3
CASSYGWEQPQHF NA TRBJ1-5 TRBV6-2/TRBV6-3
CASSPEAGGPRNEQFF TRBD2 TRBJ2-1 TRBV18